This TCR beta chain was identified in a study of monozygotic twins with inflammatory bowel disease. The V gene's germline CDR1 is SGHRS and CDR2 YFSETQ. The CDR3 consists of 14 residues. TCRdb re-called the 5' RACE reads and shows each CDR3 protein once, DNA omitted. Reported are under 200,000 distinct CDR3 sequences; the ten largest clones contain under 3.5%. The chain recombines TRBV5-1 with TRBJ1-1. The source of this sequence is a human donor with ulcerative colitis or Crohn's disease, or a healthy co-twin of an affected twin (not recorded which). Sequencing input: blood. CDR3 loop: CASSLERVNTEAFF.